The present T cell receptor beta chain was sequenced within a study of graft-versus-host responses after intestinal transplantation. Study-wide results and limits: Some patients had graft-donor T cell macrochimerism. In their allografts, the ratios of graft-versus-host to host-versus-graft T cell clones were high.

In the case of this clone: Antigen specificity is unknown.

With 4 bases removed from V and 5 bases from J, the gap between germline ends came to 21 bases. There are 17 residues in the CDR3. The V gene's germline CDR1 is ENHRY and CDR2 SYGVKD. Generated by immunoSEQ multiplex PCR, the TCRdb table keeps only in-frame clones and is missing some. The sample has around 71,000 clones, roughly 94% seen once. The rearrangement joins TRBV10-3 to TRBJ2-1; tentative D call: TRBD2 (6 bases). The receptor was isolated from a human donor who received an intestinal transplant. This specimen was unstimulated CD8+ T cells sorted from spleen or lymph node cells, taken before intestinal transplant. The CDR3 sequence is CAISGGSGLRLHNEQFF. CDR3 DNA: TGTGCCATCAGTGGTGGTAGCGGACTACGGCTTCACAATGAGCAGTTCTTC.